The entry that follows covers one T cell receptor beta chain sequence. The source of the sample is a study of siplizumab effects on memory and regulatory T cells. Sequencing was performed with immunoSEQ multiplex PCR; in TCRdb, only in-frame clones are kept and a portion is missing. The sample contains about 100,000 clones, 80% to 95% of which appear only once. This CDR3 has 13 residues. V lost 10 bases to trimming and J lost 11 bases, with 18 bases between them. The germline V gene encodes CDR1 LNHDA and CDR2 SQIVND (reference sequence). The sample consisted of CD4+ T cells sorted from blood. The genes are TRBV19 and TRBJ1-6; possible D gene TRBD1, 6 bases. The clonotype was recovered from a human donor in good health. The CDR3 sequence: CATPGHGGPPLHF. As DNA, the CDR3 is TGTGCCACCCCGGGACACGGGGGTCCACCCCTCCACTTT.